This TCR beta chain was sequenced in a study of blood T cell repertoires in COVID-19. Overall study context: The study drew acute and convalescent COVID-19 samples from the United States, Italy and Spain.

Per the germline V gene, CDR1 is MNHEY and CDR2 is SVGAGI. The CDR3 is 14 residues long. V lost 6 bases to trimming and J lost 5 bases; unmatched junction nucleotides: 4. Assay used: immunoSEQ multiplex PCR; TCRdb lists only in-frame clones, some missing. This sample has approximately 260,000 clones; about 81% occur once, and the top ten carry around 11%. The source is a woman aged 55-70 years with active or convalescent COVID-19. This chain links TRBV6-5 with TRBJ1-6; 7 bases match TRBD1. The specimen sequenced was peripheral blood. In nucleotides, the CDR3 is TGTGCCAGCAGAACCAGGGGGGATAATTCACCCCTCCACTTT. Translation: CASRTRGDNSPLHF.